These 13 T cell receptor beta chains originate from one sample sequenced in a study of naive and memory T cell subsets. The library had UMIs added by 3' ligation of an oligonucleotide to TCR cDNA. The SP2 primer and nested alpha and beta constant region primers amplified ligated cDNA in four rounds. MiXCR was run by TCRdb on the 5' RACE reads, yielding one entry per CDR3 protein. The sample contains tens of thousands of distinct CDR3 sequences, 8% to 9% of which appear only once. Receptor source: a female donor in good health.

This clonotype has at least ten counts. The chain links TRBV5-1 to TRBJ1-1, with 8 bases that match TRBD1. Looked up from germline, CDR1 is SGHRS and CDR2 is YFSETQ. The CDR3 extends over 13 amino acids. J was trimmed by 2 bases and V by 8 bases; bases with no gene match: 5. In DNA form, the CDR3 reads TGCGCCAGTTCGACAGGGGCAAACACTGAAGCTTTCTTT. The encoded protein is CASSTGANTEAFF.

This clonotype came up many times. The gene calls are TRBV20-1 and TRBJ2-7; no clear D. Deletions cut 4 bases from V and 0 bases from J, with 10 bases between. This CDR3 spans 13 amino acids. CDR1 DFQATT and CDR2 SNEGSKA come from the germline V gene (reference sequence). The CDR3, as DNA: TGCAGTGCTAAAGGCAGGAACTCCTACGAGCAGTACTTC. Its protein is CSAKGRNSYEQYF.

This clonotype was seen a handful of times. The chain uses TRBV20-1 and TRBJ2-3; D may be TRBD2 (6 bases). Trimming took 6 bases from V and 2 from J, leaving 21 bases between them. The CDR3 has 16 amino acids. Germline V gene sequence: CDR1 DFQATT, CDR2 SNEGSKA (reference sequence). The CDR3 coding sequence is TGCAGTGCCACAGAGAAGATAGCGGCGACCACAGATACGCAGTATTTT. It specifies CSATEKIAATTDTQYF.

This clonotype was seen only a few times. This sequence joins TRBV12-3 or TRBV12-4 and TRBJ2-3; D is perhaps TRBD2 (6 bases). V was shortened by 3 bases and J by 7 bases, with 8 bases between the two germline ends. This CDR3 has 12 residues. The CDR3, as DNA: TGTGCCAGCAGTTTGGCGGGAAATACGCAGTATTTT. Its protein is CASSLAGNTQYF.

The V call is TRBV5-1, the J call TRBJ2-1; no clear D gene. The V and J ends lost 1 base and 4 bases respectively, with 12 bases between them. In germline, CDR1 is SGHRS, CDR2 YFSETQ. The CDR3 runs to 15 residues. The CDR3 loop reads CASSLWPDPYNEQFF. Written as DNA, the CDR3 is TGCGCCAGCAGCTTGTGGCCGGATCCATACAATGAGCAGTTCTTC.

There are many counts of this clonotype. DNA of the CDR3: TGCAGCGTTGGGGTGGGCAGGTACTCTGAAGCTTTCTTT. This codes for CSVGVGRYSEAFF. This sequence joins TRBV29-1 and TRBJ1-1; no firm D call. The CDR3 has 13 residues. V gave up 4 bases and J gave up 6 bases, with 15 bases separating them. CDR1 is SQVTM and CDR2 is ANQGSEA in the germline V gene.

The V and J genes are TRBV5-1 and TRBJ2-1; D not resolved. The germline gives CDR1 SGHRS, CDR2 YFSETQ. V lost 2 bases to trimming and J lost 9 bases, with 6 bases between them. This CDR3 comprises 11 residues. Written as DNA, the CDR3 is TGCGCCAGCAGCTTAGGCAGTGAGCAGTTCTTC. Translated: CASSLGSEQFF. The whole variable domain, filled in from reference TRBV5-1 and TRBJ2-1, reads KAGVTQTPRYLIKTRGQQVTLSCSPISGHRSVSWYQQTPGQGLQFLFEYFSETQRNKGNFPGRFSGRQFSNSRSEMNVSTLELGDSALYLCASSLGSEQFFGPGTRLTVL.

This clonotype was seen many times. The V gene is TRBV29-1, the J gene TRBJ1-1, with D perhaps TRBD1 (5 bases). Trimming stripped 7 bases from V and 5 bases from J, with 17 bases between. Germline CDR1 reads SQVTM; CDR2 reads ANQGSEA. This CDR3 comprises 13 residues. The CDR3 sequence is CSAATDKRTEAFF. CDR3 sequence (DNA): TGCAGCGCCGCGACGGACAAAAGGACTGAAGCTTTCTTT.

This clonotype was found a few times. The V gene is TRBV5-4, the J gene TRBJ2-3; no clear D. This CDR3 comprises 12 residues. Trimming took 2 bases from V and 6 from J, leaving 7 bases between them. Germline CDR1 reads SGHNT; CDR2 reads YYREEE (reference sequence). The CDR3 nucleotides read TGTGCCAGCAGCTTAGACGGCGATACGCAGTATTTT. Translating gives CASSLDGDTQYF.

The rearrangement uses TRBV7-3 and TRBJ2-1; 9 bases agree with TRBD1. This CDR3 is built from 16 residues. V lost 4 bases to trimming and J lost 3 bases; unmatched junction nucleotides: 7. The V gene's germline CDR1 is SGHTA and CDR2 FQGTGA. CDR3 protein: CASSSIATGGYNEQFF. As DNA, the CDR3 is TGTGCCAGCAGCTCGATAGCGACAGGGGGCTACAATGAGCAGTTCTTC.

The CDR3 is CSASIHRVNTEAFF. The CDR3 nucleotides read TGCAGTGCTAGTATTCACAGGGTGAACACTGAAGCTTTCTTT. The V gene is TRBV20-1, the J gene TRBJ1-1; possible D gene TRBD1, 6 bases. Trimming left V 3 bases short and J 0 bases short, with 11 bases between. The CDR3 has 14 residues. Germline V gene data show CDR1 as DFQATT and CDR2 as SNEGSKA (reference sequence).

This clonotype occurred many times. The chain joins TRBV20-1 to TRBJ2-1; 8 bases align to TRBD1. The CDR3 has 17 amino acids. Per the germline V gene, CDR1 is DFQATT and CDR2 is SNEGSKA (reference sequence). The V segment lost 0 bases and the J segment 2 bases; nucleotides outside the gene matches: 9. The CDR3 sequence is CSARDPVDRGPYNEQFF. The CDR3 DNA follows: TGCAGTGCTAGAGATCCCGTCGACAGGGGCCCCTACAATGAGCAGTTCTTC.

This clonotype was counted a few times. CDR3 sequence: CASSYSSDRVSGANVLTF. CDR3 nucleotide sequence: TGTGCCAGCAGTTATTCCTCGGACAGGGTGTCTGGGGCCAACGTCCTGACTTTC. The chain has TRBV6-2 or TRBV6-3 and TRBJ2-6; 8 positions match TRBD1. J was trimmed by 1 base and V by 3 bases; bases with no gene match: 8. Germline CDR1 reads MNHEY; CDR2 reads SVGEGT. The CDR3 consists of 18 residues.